The T cell receptor (beta chain) described here comes from a study of control samples from healthy donors and cancer patients. Assay used: immunoSEQ multiplex PCR; TCRdb lists only in-frame clones, some missing. Of 100,000 or so clones listed, roughly 87% are singletons. Trimming removed 2 bases at V and 4 bases at J, with 5 bases between. Germline V lookup: CDR1 MNHEY, CDR2 SMNVEV (reference sequence). This CDR3 has 13 residues. This receptor was obtained from a woman aged 45-59 years in good health. The J gene is TRBJ2-2, the V gene TRBV27; D unclear. Sequenced sample: blood. CDR3: CASSLRITGELFF. Here the CDR3 DNA reads TGTGCCAGCAGTTTAAGAATCACCGGGGAGCTGTTTTTT.